One and the same sample provided the 23 T cell receptor beta chains below, sequenced in a study of cytomegalovirus exposure and HLA in healthy donors. In the PCR, 60 Vbeta and 13 Jbeta primers were used. Method: immunoSEQ multiplex PCR; TCRdb's copy keeps in-frame clones and lacks some. The table lists approximately 130,000 clones. What was sequenced was PBMCs. These receptors all come from a woman in her sixties or seventies in good health and CMV-seronegative.

Remarks on this clone: The sample holds other DNA sequences that translate to the same CDR3. The chain links TRBV27 to TRBJ2-2; 10 positions match TRBD1. The V gene end was trimmed by 5 bases and the J gene end by 6 bases; junction bases not matched to a gene: 18. The CDR3 covers 19 residues. The germline V gene encodes CDR1 MNHEY and CDR2 SMNVEV (reference sequence). This CDR3 reads CASSLYMQPGQGTAGELFF. CDR3 DNA sequence: TGTGCCAGCAGTCTGTATATGCAGCCGGGACAGGGGACGGCCGGGGAGCTGTTTTTT.

V is TRBV28 and J is TRBJ2-3, with a tentative D call TRBD2 (6 bases). Between the trimmed V and J ends, which lost 4 bases and 2 bases, there was a span of 7 bases. In germline, CDR1 is MDHEN, CDR2 SYDVKM. The CDR3 extends over 13 amino acids. The CDR3 is CASSWTNTDTQYF. Here the CDR3 DNA reads TGTGCCAGCAGTTGGACTAACACAGATACGCAGTATTTT.

CDR3 in DNA: TGTGCCAGCAGTGAATACGTGTCACCGGACTACCAAGCCACTTACTACGAGCAGTACTTC. Encoded protein: CASSEYVSPDYQATYYEQYF. The chain carries TRBV6-1 and TRBJ2-7; a weak D match, TRBD2 (6 bases). There are 20 residues in the CDR3. Germline V lookup: CDR1 MNHNS, CDR2 SASEGT. V lost 2 bases to trimming and J lost 3 bases, with 29 bases between them.

This rearrangement joins TRBV6-6 to TRBJ2-1; 9 bases fit TRBD1. Unmatched junction bases numbered 10, after V lost 7 bases and J lost 9 bases. Germline V lookup: CDR1 MNHNY, CDR2 SVGAGI (reference sequence). This CDR3 region has 14 residues. The CDR3 DNA is TGTGCCAGCACCCCGGGACAGGGTGTGGGTGAGCAGTTCTTC. This sequence encodes CASTPGQGVGEQFF.

The rearrangement joins TRBV5-8 to TRBJ1-3, with D unresolved. Germline V CDR1 and CDR2: SGHTS, YDEGEE. This CDR3 contains 13 residues. The ends were cut back, 1 base at V and 3 bases at J, with 5 bases in the middle. In DNA form, the CDR3 reads TGTGCCAGCAGCTTGATAAATGGAAACACCATATATTTT. Its translation: CASSLINGNTIYF.

In the case of this clone: At the DNA level, this CDR3 is encoded by other sequences in the same sample as well. This rearrangement joins TRBV18 to TRBJ1-3; 9 positions agree with TRBD1. The trim removed 6 bases at V and 4 bases at J, leaving 4 bases unmatched. CDR3 length: 14 amino acids. Germline V lookup: CDR1 KGHSH, CDR2 LQKENI. CDR3 residues: CASSPGQGGNTIYF. CDR3 bases: TGTGCCAGCTCTCCCGGACAGGGGGGAAACACCATATATTTT.

The chain recombines TRBV28 with TRBJ1-5, with D uncertain. The V gene's germline CDR1 is MDHEN and CDR2 SYDVKM. Trimming pared 2 bases from V and 10 bases from J, leaving 21 bases between. The CDR3 runs to 16 residues. Written as DNA, the CDR3 is TGTGCCAGCAGTTTAAGGTTAGGAGCCCCGCAAGTACCCCAGCATTTT. It encodes CASSLRLGAPQVPQHF.

This rearrangement joins TRBV9 to TRBJ2-7, with 10 nucleotides matching TRBD2. CDR1 and CDR2 (germline): SGDLS, YYNGEE. CDR3 length equals 17 residues. V dropped 2 bases and J dropped 7; count of bases not matched to a gene: 15. DNA for the CDR3: TGTGCCAGCAGCGTCCTACCCCCTAGCGGGAGCTTGGGGGAGCAGTACTTC. Translating gives CASSVLPPSGSLGEQYF.

V usage is TRBV7-2 and J usage is TRBJ2-5; D is unclear. The V gene's germline CDR1 is SGHTA and CDR2 FQGNSA. This CDR3 has 13 amino acids. V was trimmed by 5 bases and J by 2 bases, leaving 9 bases between them. Here the CDR3 reads CASSPPNQETQYF. DNA of the CDR3: TGTGCCAGCAGCCCACCTAATCAAGAGACCCAGTACTTC.

The chain is built from TRBV11-3 and TRBJ2-2; D is perhaps TRBD2 (6 bases). Trimming took off 1 base at V and 6 bases at J, with 9 bases between the two ends. CDR1 and CDR2 from the germline V gene are SGHNT and YENEEA. The CDR3 loop spans 14 amino acids. The CDR3 region is CASSLVGGAGELFF. CDR3 coding DNA: TGTGCCAGCAGCTTAGTAGGCGGGGCCGGGGAGCTGTTTTTT. Supplemented by reference TRBV11-3 and TRBJ2-2, the full variable domain reads EAGVVQSPRYKIIEKKQPVAFWCNPISGHNTLYWYLQNLGQGPELLIRYENEEAVDDSQLPKDRFSAERLKGVDSTLKIQPAELGDSAVYLCASSLVGGAGELFFGEGSRLTVL.

CDR3 in amino acids: CASSETGGHEKLFF. CDR3 coding DNA: TGTGCCAGCAGCGAGACAGGGGGCCATGAAAAACTGTTTTTT. This chain links TRBV9 with TRBJ1-4; TRBD1 matches 10 bases. The CDR3 covers 14 residues. Germline V CDR1 and CDR2: SGDLS, YYNGEE. Trimming removed 3 bases from V and 6 bases from J; junction bases left unmatched: 2.

The gene calls are TRBV6-5 and TRBJ1-1, with 8 bases fitting TRBD1. J gave up 4 bases and V 7 bases, and 5 bases lay outside the gene matches. In germline, CDR1 is MNHEY, CDR2 SVGAGI. CDR3 length equals 13 residues. CDR3 bases: TGTGCCAGCACGGACAGGGCTGGCACTGAAGCTTTCTTT. Translation: CASTDRAGTEAFF.

The rearrangement joins TRBV6-6 to TRBJ1-4, with TRBD1 matching 9 bases. Germline lookup yields CDR1 MNHNY and CDR2 SVGAGI (reference sequence). There are 16 residues in the CDR3. J gave up 8 bases and V 5 bases, and 12 bases lay outside the gene matches. The CDR3 region has the DNA TGTGCCAGCAGTAAGATCGGACAGGGGACTGGCGAAAAACTGTTTTTT. Protein sequence: CASSKIGQGTGEKLFF.

The CDR3, as DNA: TGTGCCAGTAATGAAAGGAGCTCCTACAATGAGCAGTTCTTC. It translates to CASNERSSYNEQFF. The V call is TRBV19, the J call TRBJ2-1; D is undetermined. Trimming pared 7 bases from V and 0 bases from J, leaving 10 bases between. CDR3 length: 14 residues. Germline CDR1 reads LNHDA; CDR2 reads SQIVND (reference sequence).

V gene TRBV7-9 combines with J gene TRBJ2-7, with 7 positions matching TRBD2. This CDR3 region has 14 residues. After removal of 2 bases from V and 3 bases from J, the junction contained 4 bases not matched to a gene. The germline gives CDR1 SEHNR, CDR2 FQNEAQ (reference sequence). CDR3 bases: TGTGCCAGCAGCTTAATGGGGGGGAACTACGAGCAGTACTTC. Protein product: CASSLMGGNYEQYF.

The genes are TRBV28 and TRBJ2-7; 8 bases agree with TRBD1. The CDR3 contains 17 residues. Germline V gene data show CDR1 as MDHEN and CDR2 as SYDVKM. V shed 7 bases, J shed 0 bases, and the junction held 14 bases outside the gene matches. The CDR3: CASINRAGTGISYEQYF. The DNA of the CDR3 is TGTGCCAGCATTAATAGGGCCGGGACAGGTATCTCCTACGAGCAGTACTTC.

The gene calls are TRBV7-9 and TRBJ2-1; 7 nucleotides line up with TRBD1. There are 14 residues in the CDR3. V lost 5 bases and J lost 6; bases outside the gene matches: 7. Germline-derived CDR1 and CDR2 are SEHNR and FQNEAQ (reference sequence). CDR3: CASSLGTVRNEQFF. The CDR3 DNA follows: TGTGCCAGCAGCCTCGGGACAGTTCGCAATGAGCAGTTCTTC.

The V gene is TRBV7-9, the J gene TRBJ2-1; 7 nucleotides match TRBD2. This CDR3 is 13 amino acids long. V lost 1 base, J lost 9 bases, and 3 bases stayed unmatched. Germline loops: CDR1 SEHNR, CDR2 FQNEAQ (reference sequence). CDR3: CASSLVGEGEQFF. In DNA, the CDR3 is TGTGCCAGCAGCTTAGTGGGGGAGGGTGAGCAGTTCTTC.

This sequence joins TRBV2 and TRBJ1-3; TRBD1 matches at 9 bases. This CDR3 is built from 17 residues. V shed 7 bases, J shed 0 bases, and the junction held 10 bases outside the gene matches. Germline assignment: CDR1 SNHLY and CDR2 FYNNEI. The CDR3 DNA sequence: TGTGCCAGCACACGGACAGGGGACCTTTACTCTGGAAACACCATATATTTT. This codes for CASTRTGDLYSGNTIYF.

The gene calls are TRBV27 and TRBJ2-7; perhaps TRBD2 as D (7 bases). Trimming pared 1 base from V and 2 bases from J, leaving 12 bases between. The CDR3 is 15 amino acids. CDR1 is MNHEY and CDR2 is SMNVEV in the germline V gene (reference sequence). The CDR3 loop reads CASSLFGGGAYEQYF. CDR3 DNA: TGTGCCAGCAGTTTATTCGGCGGGGGCGCCTACGAGCAGTACTTC.

The V call is TRBV4-1, the J call TRBJ2-5, with D perhaps matching TRBD2 (7 bases). The CDR3 is made up of 17 amino acids. Germline V gene lookup returns CDR1 MGHRA and CDR2 YSYEKL. V was pared by 0 bases and J by 1 base, with 15 bases between. CDR3 in amino acids: CASSQDLGGGIQETQYF. For the CDR3, the DNA is TGCGCCAGCAGCCAAGATCTGGGAGGGGGGATCCAAGAGACCCAGTACTTC.

V is TRBV5-1 and J is TRBJ2-1; 7 nucleotides agree with TRBD2. CDR1 SGHRS and CDR2 YFSETQ come from the germline V gene. Losses at the gene ends were 2 bases for V and 1 base for J; bases not matched to a gene: 15. CDR3 length: 19 amino acids. CDR3 DNA: TGCGCCAGCAGCTTAGAGCCCCAAGGCACTAGCGCTTCCTACAATGAGCAGTTCTTC. Its translation is CASSLEPQGTSASYNEQFF.

This rearrangement joins TRBV2 to TRBJ2-7; no clear D. The germline V gene encodes CDR1 SNHLY and CDR2 FYNNEI. The CDR3 runs to 15 residues. V was pared by 4 bases and J by 7 bases, with 20 bases between. The CDR3 region is CASSGSSPELWEQYF. In DNA form, the CDR3 reads TGTGCCAGCAGTGGGTCTAGTCCCGAGCTATGGGAGCAGTACTTC.